The T cell receptor (beta chain) under discussion was sequenced for a study of T cells after yellow fever vaccination. This clonotype was seen a few times. Its antigen is unidentified. The germline V gene encodes CDR1 MNHNY and CDR2 SVGAGI (reference sequence). This CDR3 has 14 residues. With 8 bases clipped from V and 7 bases from J, the junction kept 3 bases outside the gene matches. Study outcomes and limitations: The secondary response peaked faster, at day 5 versus 15, but was weaker.

Generation of TCR cDNA used 5'RACE template switching (which added a universal primer site and UMIs). TCRdb recomputed calls from the 5' RACE reads with MiXCR, one row per CDR3 protein. Among some 300,000 distinct CDR3 sequences listed, around 8.6% were seen once. The chain links TRBV6-6 to TRBJ1-6, with 12 positions matching TRBD1. The origin of this receptor is a young man who received the YFV17D yellow fever vaccine. This specimen consisted of CD4+ T cells sorted from PBMCs, obtained 5 days after the yellow fever booster vaccination. CDR3 nucleotide sequence: TGTGCCAGCGCGGGGACAGGGGGCAATTCACCCCTCCACTTT. Protein product: CASAGTGGNSPLHF.